A selection of T cell receptor beta chains follows, all from one sample in a study of shared clonotypes between healthy human individuals. Sequenced by immunoSEQ multiplex PCR; TCRdb stores in-frame clones only, minus some. The data contain some 1.5 million clones, roughly 96% of them singletons. The sequencing sample was made of naive CD4+ T cells sorted from blood. These receptors originate from a young man in good health. Both conserved end residues are part of each CDR3. The D gene is left open where the match is weak. Clone size appears in some rows only: once, few, many, or a class for an expanded clone.

v_gene: TRBV27
j_gene: TRBJ2-2
d_gene: .
abundance: .
CDR3nt: TGTGCCAGCAGTTCCCCCAGGGGGGGAAGGGAGCTGTTTTTT
CDR3aa: CASSSPRGGRELFF

v_gene: TRBV19
j_gene: TRBJ2-1
d_gene: TRBD2
abundance: .
CDR3nt: TGTGCCAGTAGTATCTCGACAGCCGGGACTAGCGGGTTGCAGTTCTTC
CDR3aa: CASSISTAGTSGLQFF

v_gene: TRBV15
j_gene: TRBJ1-5
d_gene: .
abundance: .
CDR3nt: TGTGCCACCAGCAGTCAGGATTATCAGCCCCAGCATTTT
CDR3aa: CATSSQDYQPQHF

v_gene: TRBV28
j_gene: TRBJ1-2
d_gene: .
abundance: once
CDR3nt: TGTGCCAGCAGTTTGTCAGGAGATGGCTACACCTTC
CDR3aa: CASSLSGDGYTF

v_gene: TRBV28
j_gene: TRBJ2-7
d_gene: .
abundance: .
CDR3nt: TGTGCCAGCAGTTTGGCTTATAACGAGCAGTACTTC
CDR3aa: CASSLAYNEQYF

v_gene: TRBV20-1
j_gene: TRBJ1-1
d_gene: TRBD1
abundance: .
CDR3nt: TGCAGTGCGCGGACAGGTTCTGAAGCTTTCTTT
CDR3aa: CSARTGSEAFF

v_gene: TRBV15
j_gene: TRBJ2-2
d_gene: .
abundance: .
CDR3nt: TGTGCCACCAGCAGAGAAGGCGGGCCCCCCGGGGAGCTGTTTTTT
CDR3aa: CATSREGGPPGELFF

v_gene: TRBV27
j_gene: TRBJ2-1
d_gene: TRBD2
abundance: .
CDR3nt: TGTGCCAGCAGCCTAGCGGGGCTCTACAATGAGCAGTTCTTC
CDR3aa: CASSLAGLYNEQFF

v_gene: TRBV5-1
j_gene: TRBJ2-3
d_gene: TRBD2
abundance: .
CDR3nt: TGCGCCAGCAGCTTAACTAGCGGGAGTTTCGCAGATACGCAGTATTTT
CDR3aa: CASSLTSGSFADTQYF

v_gene: TRBV30
j_gene: TRBJ1-2
d_gene: TRBD1
abundance: .
CDR3nt: TGTGCCTGGATAAGGGGGCTTAGGGGCTACACCTTC
CDR3aa: CAWIRGLRGYTF

v_gene: TRBV19
j_gene: TRBJ2-1
d_gene: .
abundance: .
CDR3nt: TGTGCCAGTAGTACCCCCCACGGCGAGCAGTTCTTC
CDR3aa: CASSTPHGEQFF

v_gene: TRBV7-9
j_gene: TRBJ2-3
d_gene: TRBD2
abundance: .
CDR3nt: TGTGCCAGCAGCCAGCGAGCGGGAGAGGAAGATACGCAGTATTTT
CDR3aa: CASSQRAGEEDTQYF

v_gene: TRBV4-2
j_gene: TRBJ2-1
d_gene: .
abundance: .
CDR3nt: TGTGCCAGCAGCCAAGTTGCGGGCATGGGGTACAATGAGCAGTTCTTC
CDR3aa: CASSQVAGMGYNEQFF

v_gene: TRBV5-1
j_gene: TRBJ2-1
d_gene: .
abundance: .
CDR3nt: TGCGCCAGCAGCTTTCGGGGGCGCGTAGTCCACAATGAGCAGTTCTTC
CDR3aa: CASSFRGRVVHNEQFF

v_gene: TRBV30
j_gene: TRBJ1-2
d_gene: .
abundance: .
CDR3nt: TGTGCCTGGAAGTTAGGGTATGGCTACACCTTC
CDR3aa: CAWKLGYGYTF

v_gene: TRBV19
j_gene: TRBJ2-1
d_gene: .
abundance: .
CDR3nt: TGTGCCAGTAGTATAGAGCCCCGGAGGAGAGGTGATGAGCAGTTCTTC
CDR3aa: CASSIEPRRRGDEQFF

v_gene: TRBV10-1
j_gene: TRBJ2-7
d_gene: .
abundance: .
CDR3nt: TGCGCCAGCAGTGAGTCGGCCGCGGGGACCTTCTACGAGCAGTACTTC
CDR3aa: CASSESAAGTFYEQYF

v_gene: TRBV5-1
j_gene: TRBJ1-1
d_gene: .
abundance: .
CDR3nt: TGCGCCAGCAGCTTGGACCAAATGAACACTGAAGCTTTCTTT
CDR3aa: CASSLDQMNTEAFF

v_gene: TRBV18
j_gene: TRBJ1-2
d_gene: .
abundance: .
CDR3nt: TGTGCCAGCTCACCACCAGGGGGGGCCCTGGGTGGCTACACCTTC
CDR3aa: CASSPPGGALGGYTF

v_gene: TRBV14
j_gene: TRBJ1-4
d_gene: .
abundance: .
CDR3nt: TGTGCCAGCAGCCAACGACGGATTAATGAAAAACTGTTTTTT
CDR3aa: CASSQRRINEKLFF

v_gene: TRBV5-1
j_gene: TRBJ2-4
d_gene: .
abundance: .
CDR3nt: TGCGCCAGCAGCTTGGGGTTTCAGGGTTCGGCCAAAAACATTCAGTACTTC
CDR3aa: CASSLGFQGSAKNIQYF

v_gene: TRBV28
j_gene: TRBJ2-2
d_gene: .
abundance: .
CDR3nt: TGTGCCAGCAGCTATACCCCTAACACCGGGGAGCTGTTTTTT
CDR3aa: CASSYTPNTGELFF

v_gene: TRBV28
j_gene: TRBJ2-7
d_gene: .
abundance: .
CDR3nt: TGTGCCAGCAGCCGACTAGGGGGACTGGTCTACGAGCAGTACTTC
CDR3aa: CASSRLGGLVYEQYF

v_gene: TRBV7-2
j_gene: TRBJ1-1
d_gene: .
abundance: .
CDR3nt: TGTGCCAGCAGCTTAGCCGGGCGACGATGGGACACTGAAGCTTTCTTT
CDR3aa: CASSLAGRRWDTEAFF